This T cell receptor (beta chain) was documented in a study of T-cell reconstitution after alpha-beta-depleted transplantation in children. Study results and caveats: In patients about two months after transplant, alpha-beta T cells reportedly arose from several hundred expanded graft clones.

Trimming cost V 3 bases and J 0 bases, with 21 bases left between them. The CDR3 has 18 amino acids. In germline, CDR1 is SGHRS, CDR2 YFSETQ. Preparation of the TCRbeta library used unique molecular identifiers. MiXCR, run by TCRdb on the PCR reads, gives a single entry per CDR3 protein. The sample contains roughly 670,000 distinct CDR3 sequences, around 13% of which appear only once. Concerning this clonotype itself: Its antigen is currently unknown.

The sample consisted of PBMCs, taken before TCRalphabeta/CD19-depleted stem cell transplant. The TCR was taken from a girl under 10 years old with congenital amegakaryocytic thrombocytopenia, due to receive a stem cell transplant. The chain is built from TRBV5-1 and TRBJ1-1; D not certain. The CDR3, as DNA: TGCGCCAGCAGCTGGACGGCCTCTTCCGGGAGCATGAACACTGAAGCTTTCTTT. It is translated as CASSWTASSGSMNTEAFF.